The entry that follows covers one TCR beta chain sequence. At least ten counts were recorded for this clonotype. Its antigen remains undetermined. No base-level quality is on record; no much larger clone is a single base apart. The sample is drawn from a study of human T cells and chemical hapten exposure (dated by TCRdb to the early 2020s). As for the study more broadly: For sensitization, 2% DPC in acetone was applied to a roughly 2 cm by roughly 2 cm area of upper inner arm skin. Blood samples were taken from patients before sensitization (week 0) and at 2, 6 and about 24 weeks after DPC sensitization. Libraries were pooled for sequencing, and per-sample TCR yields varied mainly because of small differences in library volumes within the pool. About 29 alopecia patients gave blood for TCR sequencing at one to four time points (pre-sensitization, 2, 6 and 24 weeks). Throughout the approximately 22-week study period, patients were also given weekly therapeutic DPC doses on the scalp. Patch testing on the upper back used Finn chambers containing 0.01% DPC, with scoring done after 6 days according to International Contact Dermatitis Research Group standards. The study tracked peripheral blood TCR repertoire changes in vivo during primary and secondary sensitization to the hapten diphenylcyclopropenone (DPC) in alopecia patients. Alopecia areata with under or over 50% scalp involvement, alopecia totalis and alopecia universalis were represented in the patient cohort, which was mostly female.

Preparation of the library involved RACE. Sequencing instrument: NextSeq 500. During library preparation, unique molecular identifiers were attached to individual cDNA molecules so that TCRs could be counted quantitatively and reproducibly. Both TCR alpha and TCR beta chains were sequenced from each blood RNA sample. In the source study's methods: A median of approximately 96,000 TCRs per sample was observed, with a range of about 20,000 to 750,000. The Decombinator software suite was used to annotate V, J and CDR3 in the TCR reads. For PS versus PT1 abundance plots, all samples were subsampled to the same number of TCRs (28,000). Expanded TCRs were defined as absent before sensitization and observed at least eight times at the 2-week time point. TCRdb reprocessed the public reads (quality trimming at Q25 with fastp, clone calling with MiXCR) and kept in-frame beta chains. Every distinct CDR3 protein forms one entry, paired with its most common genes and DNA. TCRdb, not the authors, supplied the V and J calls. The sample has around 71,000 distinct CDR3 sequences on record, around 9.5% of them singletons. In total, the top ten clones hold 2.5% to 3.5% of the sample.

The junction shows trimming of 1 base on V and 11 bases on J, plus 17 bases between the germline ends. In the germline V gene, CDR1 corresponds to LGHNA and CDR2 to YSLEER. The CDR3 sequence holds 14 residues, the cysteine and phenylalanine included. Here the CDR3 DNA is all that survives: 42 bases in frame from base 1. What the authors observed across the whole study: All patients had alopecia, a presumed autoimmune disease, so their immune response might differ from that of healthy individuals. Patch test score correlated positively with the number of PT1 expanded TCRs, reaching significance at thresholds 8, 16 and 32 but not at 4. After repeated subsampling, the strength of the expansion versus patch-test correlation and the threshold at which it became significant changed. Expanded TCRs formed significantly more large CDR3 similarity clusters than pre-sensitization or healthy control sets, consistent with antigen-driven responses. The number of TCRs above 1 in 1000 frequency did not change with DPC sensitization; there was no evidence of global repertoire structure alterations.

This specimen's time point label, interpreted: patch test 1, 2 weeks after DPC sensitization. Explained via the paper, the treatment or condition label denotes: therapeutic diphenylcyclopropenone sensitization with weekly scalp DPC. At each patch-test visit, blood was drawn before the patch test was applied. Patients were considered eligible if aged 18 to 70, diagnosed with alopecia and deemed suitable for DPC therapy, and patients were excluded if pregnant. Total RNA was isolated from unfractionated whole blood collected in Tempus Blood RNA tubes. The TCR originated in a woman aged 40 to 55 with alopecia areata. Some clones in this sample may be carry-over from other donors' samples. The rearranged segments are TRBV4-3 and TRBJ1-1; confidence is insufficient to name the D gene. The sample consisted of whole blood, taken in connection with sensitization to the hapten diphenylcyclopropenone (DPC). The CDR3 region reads CASSQGVSRAAAFF. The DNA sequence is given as TGCGCCAGCAGCCAAGGAGTTTCGAGGGCCGCGGCTTTCTTT.